Sequencing of this T cell receptor (beta chain) was carried out in a study of PD-1 blockade in classical Hodgkin lymphoma. Trimming pared 2 bases from V and 8 bases from J, leaving 15 bases between. Looked up from germline, CDR1 is KGHSH and CDR2 is LQKENI. The CDR3 consists of 14 residues. Using immunoSEQ multiplex PCR, the repertoire was profiled, and TCRdb retains in-frame clones only, with some absent. The sample records approximately 34,000 clones, roughly four fifths being singletons. Every patient had relapsed following autologous stem cell transplantation, and cohorts differed in brentuximab vedotin exposure.

This sequence was found in a human donor with classical Hodgkin lymphoma. The J gene is TRBJ1-2, the V gene TRBV18; D may be TRBD1 (6 bases). Source: peripheral blood mononuclear cells (PBMCs), taken at baseline. In DNA, the CDR3 is TGTGCCAGCTCACCAGGAGGGGGAGGGCACGGCTACACCTTC. Protein product: CASSPGGGGHGYTF.